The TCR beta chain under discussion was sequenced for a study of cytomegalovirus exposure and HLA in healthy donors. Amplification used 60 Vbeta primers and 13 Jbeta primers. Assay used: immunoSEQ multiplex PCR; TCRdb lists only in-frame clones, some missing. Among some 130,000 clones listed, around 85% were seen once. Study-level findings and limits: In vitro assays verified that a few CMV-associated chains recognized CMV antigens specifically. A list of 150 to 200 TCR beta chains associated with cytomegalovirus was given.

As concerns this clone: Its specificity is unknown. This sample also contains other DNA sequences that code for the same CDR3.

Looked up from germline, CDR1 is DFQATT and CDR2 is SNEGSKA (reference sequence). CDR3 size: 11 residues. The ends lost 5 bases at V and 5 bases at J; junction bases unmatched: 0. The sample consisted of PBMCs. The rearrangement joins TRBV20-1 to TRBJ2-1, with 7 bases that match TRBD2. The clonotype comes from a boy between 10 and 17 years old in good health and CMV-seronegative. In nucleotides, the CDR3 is TGCAGTGCTCGGGGGGACAATGAGCAGTTCTTC. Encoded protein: CSARGDNEQFF.